One T cell receptor beta chain is described in this entry. The data belong to a study of blood T cell repertoires in COVID-19. The V gene's germline CDR1 is MDHEN and CDR2 SYDVKM. This CDR3 is 16 amino acids long. V lost 6 bases and J lost 7, with 25 bases in between. Generated by immunoSEQ multiplex PCR, the TCRdb table keeps only in-frame clones and is missing some. The profile shows roughly 360,000 clones, about 80% of them singletons. The rearrangement uses TRBV28 and TRBJ2-7; no firm D call. Sample: peripheral blood. The sequence derives from a human donor with acute or convalescent COVID-19. The donor label of this sample is uncertain. The DNA of the CDR3 is TGTGCCAGCAGGTCGACAAGCAGCTATCCGCTGATGGAGCAGTACTTC. Encoded protein: CASRSTSSYPLMEQYF.